The 3 T cell receptor beta chains reported below all come from one sample, sequenced in a study of ipilimumab plus nivolumab after autologous stem cell transplantation. TCRdb's copy holds only in-frame clones and misses some; the assay was immunoSEQ multiplex PCR. Seen here are over 80,000 clones, approximately 86% observed once, and the top ten hold roughly 2%. The sample in question was PBMCs, obtained in a trial of ipilimumab plus nivolumab as post-transplant consolidation. The receptors stem from a male donor with diffuse large B-cell lymphoma.

The chain carries TRBV6-6 and TRBJ2-7; maybe TRBD2 (6 bases). The CDR3 is made up of 12 amino acids. Germline-derived CDR1 and CDR2 are MNHNY and SVGAGI (reference sequence). Trimming stripped 6 bases from V and 3 bases from J, with 9 bases between. This CDR3 reads CASSRDFYEQYF. The CDR3 DNA follows: TGTGCCAGCAGCCGGGACTTCTACGAGCAGTACTTC.

This clone appeared once. The rearrangement joins TRBV10-3 to TRBJ2-3, with 14 bases matching TRBD2. This CDR3 has 14 residues. CDR1 ENHRY and CDR2 SYGVKD come from the germline V gene. Trimming cost V 8 bases and J 3 bases; bases outside gene matches: 1. CDR3 protein: CAIGTSGGTDTQYF. The DNA of the CDR3 is TGTGCCATCGGGACTAGCGGGGGAACAGATACGCAGTATTTT.

The V call is TRBV6-5, the J call TRBJ1-5; D possibly corresponds to TRBD1 (5 bases). V was pared by 0 bases and J by 5 bases, with 11 bases between. Per the germline V gene, CDR1 is MNHEY and CDR2 is SVGAGI. The CDR3 has 15 amino acids. The DNA of the CDR3 is TGTGCCAGCAGTTACTCGCGGGACGGGCATCAGCCCCAGCATTTT. Encoded protein: CASSYSRDGHQPQHF.